This paragraph reports one T cell receptor beta chain. No cognate antigen has been identified for it. No per-base quality is available; no much larger clone lies one base away. This entry is derived from a study of blood T cell repertoires in COVID-19 (TCRdb year 2020). As for the study more broadly: Samples covering the acute and convalescent phases of COVID-19 were provided by collaborators in the United States, Italy and Spain. Sample metadata almost always included a de-identified subject ID, COVID-19 status, age in years and sex. The prospective study material was composed of cDNA or gDNA derived from T cells, B-cell-depleted T cells, or PBMCs. A freely available public database, intended as a resource for researchers studying the immune response to SARS-CoV-2, is where the repertoires were released. The dataset comprised deeply sampled blood TCRbeta repertoires from subjects exposed to, actively infected with, or recovered from COVID-19. Samples were obtained from the ongoing ImmuneRACE study (first 160 participants) and from roughly 1,300 subjects provided by 6 global collaborators. Where HLA class I and class II types were available, the types were taken from metadata supplied by the sample provider, not from assay-based typing.

The immunoSEQ Assay, a bias-controlled multiplex PCR, was used to amplify TCRbeta CDR3 regions from genomic DNA. Concerning the study's data processing: The number of nucleated cells in each sample was estimated from the amplification of reference gene primers within the assay. To quantify the absolute abundance of each unique TCRbeta CDR3 rearrangement, sequence reads were collapsed and filtered. For each sample, productive Simpson clonality was calculated as the square root of Simpson's diversity index across productive rearrangements. Not all clones reach the TCRdb copy of this immuneACCESS table, which keeps in-frame sequences only. Checked studies attribute under half of the gap to unresolved V genes and leave the rest unexplained. V, J and clone size derive from that table, while D and trimming were established from the DNA sequence. Across this sample there are fewer than 45,000 clones, with 81% seen only once. 39% of the sample rests with the top ten.

Study-level results and caveats: The quantity of clinical and demographic metadata differed by source and by participant and was supplied without curation.

The collaborating institutions used their own protocols to collect whole blood in K2EDTA tubes. For TCRbeta analysis, collaborators shipped samples as frozen whole blood, isolated PBMCs, or DNA extracted from either of those sample types. The clonotype originates from a man aged 35 to 55 with active or convalescent COVID-19. Specimen: peripheral blood.

The CDR3 amino acid sequence is: CASSLTGFNYGYTF. The DNA sequence follows: TGTGCCAGTAGTCTTACAGGGTTTAACTATGGCTACACCTTC. Here the chain combines TRBV19 and TRBJ1-2; a tentative D call is TRBD1 (6 bases match). The CDR3 contains 14 residues, cysteine and phenylalanine counted. Just the 42-base CDR3 DNA is kept, in frame starting at base 1. At the junction V is shortened by 5 bases and J by 1 base, with 11 bases in between. Per the germline V gene (reference sequence), LNHDA is the CDR1 and SQIVND is the CDR2. With the portions outside the CDR3 filled from the reference TRBV19 and TRBJ1-2 genes, the complete variable region becomes DGGITQSPKYLFRKEGQNVTLSCEQNLNHDAMYWYRQDPGQGLRLIYYSQIVNDFQKGDIAEGYSVSREKKESFPLTVTSAQKNPTAFYLCASSLTGFNYGYTFGSGTRLTVV.